The 28 T cell receptor beta chains listed next were all sequenced from one sample in a study of blood T cell repertoires in COVID-19. Using immunoSEQ multiplex PCR, the repertoire was profiled, and TCRdb retains in-frame clones only, with some absent. The data contain more than 350,000 clones, 70% to 90% of them singletons. The sample was peripheral blood. These receptor sequences come from a woman aged 30 to 39 with COVID-19, enrolled during active disease.

The chain has TRBV30 and TRBJ1-6, with TRBD1 matching 7 bases. Germline CDR1 is GTSNPN and CDR2 is SVGIG (reference sequence). The CDR3 is 13 residues long. V gave up 4 bases and J gave up 7 bases; unmatched junction bases: 4. The CDR3 DNA reads as TGTGCCTGGAAGGCACAGGGGAATTCACCCCTCCACTTT. Protein product: CAWKAQGNSPLHF.

The rearrangement joins TRBV30 to TRBJ2-1, with 11 bases aligning to TRBD2. CDR3 length: 15 amino acids. V was pared by 0 bases and J by 12 bases, with 10 bases of the junction left unmatched. Looked up from germline, CDR1 is GTSNPN and CDR2 is SVGIG (reference sequence). In DNA form, the CDR3 reads TGTGCCTGGAGTGTACGGGTTAGCGGGAGGGCCATGCAGTTCTTC. Its protein is CAWSVRVSGRAMQFF.

This rearrangement joins TRBV30 to TRBJ2-1; D might be TRBD2 (6 bases). The CDR3 contains 13 residues. V lost 7 bases, J lost 5 bases, and 15 bases lay in between. Germline CDR1 reads GTSNPN; CDR2 reads SVGIG (reference sequence). CDR3 DNA: TGTGCCTTCCGCGGGGTAGCCAACAATGAGCAGTTCTTC. Translated: CAFRGVANNEQFF.

The rearrangement links TRBV28 to TRBJ2-1, with D tentatively TRBD1 (6 bases). With 10 bases removed from V and 3 bases from J, the gap between germline ends came to 13 bases. CDR1 MDHEN and CDR2 SYDVKM come from the germline V gene. The CDR3 has 13 amino acids. The CDR3 here is CATSGHNYNEQFF. In DNA, the CDR3 is TGTGCCACCTCGGGACACAACTACAATGAGCAGTTCTTC.

The chain combines TRBV28 with TRBJ2-7; TRBD2 aligns across 10 bases. J lost 2 bases, V lost 5 bases, and 6 bases had no gene match. The CDR3 spans 15 residues. Germline V lookup: CDR1 MDHEN, CDR2 SYDVKM. The CDR3 region is CASSPSLAGAYEQYF. CDR3 coding DNA: TGTGCCAGCAGTCCCTCCCTAGCGGGAGCCTACGAGCAGTACTTC.

This rearrangement joins TRBV2 to TRBJ2-5, with unresolved D. V lost 4 bases to trimming and J lost 4 bases, with 4 bases between them. The CDR3 totals 11 residues. The germline V gene encodes CDR1 SNHLY and CDR2 FYNNEI. The CDR3 sequence is CASSAVETQYF. CDR3 coding DNA: TGTGCCAGCAGTGCAGTAGAGACCCAGTACTTC.

The chain employs TRBV27 and TRBJ2-7, with TRBD1 identical over 7 bases. The CDR3 has 15 amino acids. Germline V gene data show CDR1 as MNHEY and CDR2 as SMNVEV (reference sequence). V lost 2 bases and J lost 1; bases outside the gene matches: 5. CDR3: CASSLGNRGSYEQYF. CDR3 in DNA: TGTGCCAGCAGTTTAGGCAACAGGGGTTCCTACGAGCAGTACTTC.

The genes are TRBV4-3 and TRBJ2-2; D perhaps matches TRBD2 (5 bases). This CDR3 has 15 residues. From germline, CDR1 is LGHNA and CDR2 YSLEER. V was cut by 0 bases and J by 6 bases, with 11 bases left in between. As DNA, the CDR3 is TGCGCCAGCAGCCAAGATCCGGGGTCCCCCGGGGAGCTGTTTTTT. Amino acids: CASSQDPGSPGELFF.

The rearrangement joins TRBV5-1 to TRBJ1-6; D unclear. The CDR3 consists of 15 residues. Germline V lookup: CDR1 SGHRS, CDR2 YFSETQ. V shed 1 base and J shed 8 bases, with 13 bases lying between them. DNA for the CDR3: TGCGCCAGCAGCTTGAGCGGCCAACGGGATTCACCCCTCCACTTT. This encodes CASSLSGQRDSPLHF.

The chain joins TRBV28 to TRBJ2-7; 10 bases agree with TRBD1. Germline V gene lookup returns CDR1 MDHEN and CDR2 SYDVKM. V dropped 3 bases and J dropped 4; count of bases not matched to a gene: 3. The CDR3 is 14 amino acids. As DNA, the CDR3 is TGTGCCAGCAGTTTGGGGACAGGGGAATACGAGCAGTACTTC. This gives the protein CASSLGTGEYEQYF.

The chain joins TRBV28 to TRBJ1-5, with D possibly matching TRBD1 (6 bases). Trimming pared 3 bases from V and 0 bases from J, leaving 18 bases between. Germline V gives CDR1 MDHEN, CDR2 SYDVKM. The CDR3 has 18 amino acids. Written as DNA, the CDR3 is TGTGCCAGCAGTTTTTCTGGCGAGACAGGTTATAGCAATCAGCCCCAGCATTTT. Translation: CASSFSGETGYSNQPQHF. Together with reference TRBV28 and TRBJ1-5, the CDR3 gives the full variable domain: DVKVTQSSRYLVKRTGEKVFLECVQDMDHENMFWYRQDPGLGLRLIYFSYDVKMKEKGDIPEGYSVSREKKERFSLILESASTNQTSMYLCASSFSGETGYSNQPQHFGDGTRLSIL.

The chain couples TRBV7-2 to TRBJ1-3; D remains ambiguous. V was shortened by 5 bases and J by 9 bases, with 11 bases between the two germline ends. Germline V gene data show CDR1 as SGHTA and CDR2 as FQGNSA. This CDR3 is 12 amino acids long. The CDR3 DNA sequence: TGTGCCAGCAGCCGGACCGGGAGCACCATATATTTT. This codes for CASSRTGSTIYF.

The chain uses TRBV29-1 and TRBJ1-4, with 11 bases fitting TRBD1. Germline CDR1 is SQVTM and CDR2 is ANQGSEA. The V and J ends lost 6 bases and 8 bases, in that order; junction bases with no gene match: 5. CDR3 length: 13 residues. CDR3 bases: TGCAGCGTAGGAGGGACAGGGGGGGAAAAACTGTTTTTT. Amino acids: CSVGGTGGEKLFF. The variable domain in full, with the rest retrieved from reference TRBV29-1 and TRBJ1-4, is SAVISQKPSRDICQRGTSLTIQCQVDSQVTMMFWYRQQPGQSLTLIATANQGSEATYESGFVIDKFPISRPNLTFSTLTVSNMSPEDSSIYLCSVGGTGGEKLFFGSGTQLSVL.

V gene TRBV7-9 combines with J gene TRBJ2-1; 10 nucleotides agree with TRBD2. The CDR3 runs to 15 residues. V trimming: 1 base; J trimming: 7 bases; junction bases outside the gene matches: 4. CDR1 is SEHNR, CDR2 FQNEAQ, per germline (reference sequence). The CDR3 DNA sequence: TGTGCCAGCAGCTTAGGAGCGGGAGGGTTTAATGAGCAGTTCTTC. This codes for CASSLGAGGFNEQFF.

This chain connects TRBV11-3 to TRBJ2-7; D is perhaps TRBD2 (6 bases). The CDR3 covers 18 residues. Germline CDR1 is SGHNT and CDR2 is YENEEA. Trimming stripped 0 bases from V and 4 bases from J, with 22 bases between. The DNA of the CDR3 is TGTGCCAGCAGCTTAGATTCAACCTCCGGGACGGGGGATTACGAGCAGTACTTC. Protein: CASSLDSTSGTGDYEQYF. Complete variable domain (other parts from reference TRBV11-3 and TRBJ2-7): EAGVVQSPRYKIIEKKQPVAFWCNPISGHNTLYWYLQNLGQGPELLIRYENEEAVDDSQLPKDRFSAERLKGVDSTLKIQPAELGDSAVYLCASSLDSTSGTGDYEQYFGPGTRLTVT.

The rearrangement joins TRBV19 to TRBJ1-5, with D maybe TRBD1 (5 bases). Per germline, CDR1 LNHDA and CDR2 SQIVND (reference sequence). The CDR3 spans 10 residues. Trimming shortened V by 8 bases and J by 11 bases, and 10 bases separated the two germline ends. The CDR3 protein is CASGPGAQHF. CDR3 in DNA: TGTGCCAGTGGACCGGGGGCCCAGCATTTT.

This chain links TRBV4-3 with TRBJ2-3; 7 bases match TRBD2. The CDR3 spans 19 residues. Per germline, CDR1 LGHNA and CDR2 YSLEER. Trimming removed 4 bases from V and 2 bases from J; junction bases left unmatched: 18. CDR3 region: CASSLTPIVGGPNTDTQYF. CDR3 nucleotides: TGCGCCAGCAGCCTAACCCCGATTGTGGGAGGGCCGAACACAGATACGCAGTATTTT.

The table lists this clone with a count of one. This CDR3 reads CSADRGTQYF. The CDR3, as DNA: TGCAGCGCCGACCGAGGGACCCAGTACTTC. The chain joins TRBV29-1 to TRBJ2-5; unclear D gene. Germline V gives CDR1 SQVTM, CDR2 ANQGSEA. This CDR3 has 10 residues. Deletions cut 7 bases from V and 7 bases from J, with 10 bases between.

The rearrangement uses TRBV5-1 and TRBJ2-4; TRBD1 might be the D (6 bases). Germline CDR1 reads SGHRS; CDR2 reads YFSETQ. The CDR3 has 15 residues. V was cut by 3 bases and J by 8 bases, with 18 bases left in between. The CDR3 nucleotides are TGCGCCAGCAGCTCGGGACACCAATATGGGGACATTCAGTACTTC. It encodes CASSSGHQYGDIQYF.

This chain joins TRBV10-3 and TRBJ2-5, with TRBD2 matching over 9 bases. The V gene's germline CDR1 is ENHRY and CDR2 SYGVKD. V was clipped by 5 bases and J by 1 base; unmatched bases: 5. This CDR3 region has 15 residues. The CDR3 bases are TGTGCCATCAGTCCCAGACTAGCGGTCCAAGAGACCCAGTACTTC. Protein product: CAISPRLAVQETQYF.

The chain couples TRBV10-2 to TRBJ2-7, with 11 bases aligning to TRBD2. Germline V gene lookup returns CDR1 WSHSY and CDR2 SAAADI. The CDR3 sequence is 15 residues long. V lost 5 bases and J lost 3; bases outside the gene matches: 6. The CDR3 here is CASSTLGTSGYEQYF. The CDR3 DNA is TGCGCCAGCAGTACCCTCGGGACTAGCGGCTACGAGCAGTACTTC.

The chain joins TRBV27 to TRBJ2-3, with 10 bases matching TRBD2. Germline V gene data show CDR1 as MNHEY and CDR2 as SMNVEV (reference sequence). This CDR3 is built from 16 residues. V dropped 8 bases and J dropped 3; count of bases not matched to a gene: 11. The CDR3 sequence is CASARRGAGGTDTQYF. In DNA form, the CDR3 reads TGTGCCAGCGCCCGCAGGGGAGCGGGAGGGACAGATACGCAGTATTTT.

The V gene is TRBV3-1 (or the pseudogene TRBV3-2), the J gene TRBJ2-5; 7 positions match TRBD2. CDR3 length: 17 amino acids. V trimming: 0 bases; J trimming: 5 bases; junction bases outside the gene matches: 12. CDR1 and CDR2 (germline): LGHDT, YNNKEL (reference sequence). CDR3 bases: TGTGCCAGCAGCCAAGATTGGGTGGCGGGAGAGGGGGAGACCCAGTACTTC. Translating it yields CASSQDWVAGEGETQYF.

CDR3 coding DNA: TGCAGTGCTAGTTTGGGCGGAGGAAACTACGAGCAGTACTTC. This gives the protein CSASLGGGNYEQYF. The rearrangement joins TRBV20-1 to TRBJ2-7; D is possibly TRBD2 (5 bases). There are 14 residues in the CDR3. The V and J ends lost 3 bases and 3 bases respectively, with 15 bases between them. The germline gives CDR1 DFQATT, CDR2 SNEGSKA (reference sequence).

This chain uses TRBV21-1 with TRBJ2-7; no check of the table's D call, TRBD1, against the DNA was made. TRBV21-1 is termed a pseudogene. The CDR3 is made up of 17 amino acids. The DNA of the CDR3 is TGTGCCAGCAGCGCTAAGCGAGGGGACAGGGTACGTTACGAGCAGTACTTC. It translates to CASSAKRGDRVRYEQYF.

The chain recombines TRBV7-6 with TRBJ2-7, with 8 positions matching TRBD1. Germline values: CDR1 SGHVS, CDR2 FNYEAQ. V shed 5 bases and J 0 bases; nucleotides not matched to a gene: 6. This CDR3 region has 15 residues. CDR3 protein: CASSPGTGISYEQYF. In DNA form, the CDR3 reads TGTGCCAGCAGCCCCGGGACAGGCATCTCCTACGAGCAGTACTTC.

The gene calls are TRBV6-5 and TRBJ2-5, with 9 bases identical to TRBD1. Unmatched junction bases numbered 5, after V lost 5 bases and J lost 4 bases. This CDR3 has 14 residues. CDR1 and CDR2 from the germline V gene are MNHEY and SVGAGI. As DNA, the CDR3 is TGTGCCAGCAGTCGGACAGGGGAGGGAGAGACCCAGTACTTC. It translates to CASSRTGEGETQYF.

The V call is TRBV2, the J call TRBJ1-2; perhaps TRBD1 as D (6 bases). Trimming left V 6 bases short and J 5 bases short, with 7 bases between. Germline-derived CDR1 and CDR2 are SNHLY and FYNNEI. The CDR3 is made up of 11 amino acids. The CDR3 protein is CASRQGYGYTF. As DNA, the CDR3 is TGTGCCAGCAGGCAGGGGTATGGCTACACCTTC.